This T cell receptor beta chain is from a study of blood T cell repertoires in COVID-19. Of note for this clone: Other DNA sequences in this sample translate to the same CDR3.

V was clipped by 5 bases and J by 1 base, with 5 bases between them. This CDR3 contains 11 residues. Per the germline V gene, CDR1 is SQVTM and CDR2 is ANQGSEA. Original handling: Quantification of nucleated cells was approximated via reference gene primer amplification. Sequenced by immunoSEQ multiplex PCR; TCRdb stores in-frame clones only, minus some. That table gives V, J and clone size, and the DNA gave D and trimming. In the table there are about 370,000 clones, around 87% of which are singletons. Participant age was roughly 18 to 100 years, and participants resided in approximately 25 US areas. Cohort allocation depended upon clinical history that participants reported.

Sequenced input: PBMCs or T cells enriched from blood (not recorded which). The sequence came from a man younger than 35 who had recovered from COVID-19. The chain couples TRBV29-1 to TRBJ1-1; the D is unclear. CDR3 loop: CSVLSNTEAFF. CDR3 in DNA: TGCAGCGTTCTCTCGAACACTGAAGCTTTCTTT. Using reference TRBV29-1 and TRBJ1-1 for the parts outside the CDR3, the full variable domain is SAVISQKPSRDICQRGTSLTIQCQVDSQVTMMFWYRQQPGQSLTLIATANQGSEATYESGFVIDKFPISRPNLTFSTLTVSNMSPEDSSIYLCSVLSNTEAFFGQGTRLTVV.